The present T cell receptor (beta chain) was sequenced within a study of blood T cells in healthy people across ages. It was about 10 milliliters of peripheral blood that were drawn from each donor. Isolation recovered at least 6 million PBMCs from every sample. This clonotype was found once. For the second PCR, which ran for about 6 to 11 cycles, a sample-barcoded 5' primer and a J-beta primer mix were used. TCRdb independently ran MiXCR on the 5' RACE reads; one entry per CDR3 protein. Of about 640,000 distinct CDR3 sequences detected, about 30% appear once; the ten largest clones hold approximately 15%. The CDR3 totals 15 residues. Trimming took 5 bases from V and 4 from J, leaving 16 bases between them. CDR1 is SGHRS, CDR2 YFSETQ, per germline.

The chain recombines TRBV5-1 with TRBJ1-3; D remains unclear. The material sequenced was blood. The sequence was collected from an elderly woman in good health. In DNA, the CDR3 is TGCGCCAGCAGGAGTACAGCCGTCTCGGGAAACACCATATATTTT. It translates to CASRSTAVSGNTIYF.